The rows below give T cell receptor beta chains drawn from one sample of a study of response to subunit inactivated influenza vaccine. One entry per CDR3 protein results from TCRdb running MiXCR on the RT-PCR reads. In the table there are around 650,000 distinct CDR3 sequences, approximately 14% of which are singletons. The sequenced sample was PBMCs from blood, obtained 11 to 12 days after vaccination. The receptor source for this set is a man in his fifties who received an inactivated influenza vaccine. CDR3s include the opening cysteine and the closing phenylalanine or tryptophan. The D gene is left open where the match is weak. Rows may omit the clone size; those that give it use once, few, many or a size class.

d_call	v_call	cdr3_length	j_call	clone_size	cdr3_aa	cdr3_nt
-	TRBV6-1	15	TRBJ2-1	-	CASNRRVRGANEQFF	TGTGCCAGCAACCGAAGGGTTCGAGGGGCGAATGAGCAGTTCTTC
TRBD1	TRBV4-3	17	TRBJ2-5	few	CASSQTAKGQNQETQYF	TGCGCCAGCAGCCAAACCGCAAAGGGACAGAACCAAGAGACCCAGTACTTC
TRBD1	TRBV3-1	15	TRBJ2-7	few	CASSFGQGFAYEQYF	TGTGCCAGCAGCTTTGGACAGGGGTTCGCCTACGAGCAGTACTTC
TRBD2	TRBV7-2	17	TRBJ2-1	-	CASSLGSGLADYNEQFF	TGTGCCAGCAGCTTAGGATCGGGACTAGCGGATTACAATGAGCAGTTCTTC
-	TRBV29-1	12	TRBJ1-2	few	CSVVGDPYGYTF	TGCAGCGTTGTAGGGGACCCATATGGCTACACCTTC
-	TRBV7-2	14	TRBJ1-2	many	CASSLGGGIYGYTF	TGTGCCAGCAGCTTAGGTGGCGGGATATATGGCTACACCTTC
-	TRBV27	15	TRBJ2-7	few	CASSGQRGARYEQYF	TGTGCCAGCAGCGGACAGCGAGGGGCCCGCTACGAGCAGTACTTC
-	TRBV12-3/TRBV12-4	14	TRBJ1-1	-	CASSLEGRLGEAFF	TGTGCCAGCAGTTTAGAGGGTCGACTGGGGGAAGCTTTCTTT
-	TRBV19	14	TRBJ2-2	few	CASLRAAHTGELFF	TGTGCCAGCCTCCGGGCCGCCCACACCGGGGAGCTGTTTTTT
-	TRBV20-1	12	TRBJ2-5	few	CSARGDLRAQYF	TGCAGTGCTAGGGGGGACCTCAGGGCCCAGTACTTC
TRBD2	TRBV24-1	13	TRBJ2-5	-	CATSDSDGRAQYF	TGTGCCACCAGTGACTCTGACGGGAGGGCCCAGTACTTC
TRBD2	TRBV27	15	TRBJ2-7	-	CASSPRAGGPYEQYF	TGTGCCAGCAGTCCTCGAGCGGGAGGGCCGTACGAGCAGTACTTC
TRBD2	TRBV7-6	16	TRBJ2-5	-	CASSLGSGGTRETQYF	TGTGCCAGCAGCTTAGGGAGCGGGGGCACCCGAGAGACCCAGTACTTC
TRBD1	TRBV7-2	15	TRBJ2-3	many	CASRPDRGWADTQYF	TGTGCCAGCAGACCGGACAGGGGCTGGGCAGATACGCAGTATTTT
-	TRBV5-6	14	TRBJ1-1	few	CASSFGLANTEAFF	TGTGCCAGCAGCTTCGGGCTCGCGAACACTGAAGCTTTCTTT
TRBD1	TRBV5-1	13	TRBJ2-7	-	CASSWNRGGEQYF	TGCGCCAGCAGCTGGAACAGGGGTGGCGAGCAGTACTTC
-	TRBV11-2	16	TRBJ2-4	-	CASSLASRIAKNIQYF	TGTGCCAGCAGCTTAGCCAGCAGGATAGCCAAAAACATTCAGTACTTC
TRBD1	TRBV5-1	16	TRBJ2-1	many	CASSAGQGRGVYEQFF	TGCGCCAGCAGCGCTGGACAGGGCCGAGGGGTTTATGAGCAGTTCTTC
-	TRBV13	16	TRBJ2-1	-	CASSLNAGRTYNEQFF	TGTGCCAGCAGCTTAAACGCGGGTAGGACCTACAATGAGCAGTTCTTC
-	TRBV15	15	TRBJ2-5	few	CATSRDGRSGETQYF	TGTGCCACCAGCAGAGATGGGAGGAGCGGGGAGACCCAGTACTTC
TRBD2	TRBV27	20	TRBJ2-1	-	CASSPGTSGNPKSSYNVQFF	TGTGCCAGCAGCCCAGGGACTAGCGGGAACCCCAAAAGCTCCTACAATGTGCAGTTCTTC
TRBD1	TRBV19	14	TRBJ2-7	-	CASSPGQGGDEQYF	TGTGCCAGTAGTCCGGGACAGGGTGGCGACGAGCAGTACTTC
-	TRBV12-3/TRBV12-4	14	TRBJ2-3	-	CASSGESSTDTQYF	TGTGCCAGCAGCGGGGAGTCGAGCACAGATACGCAGTATTTT
-	TRBV5-6	14	TRBJ1-5	many	CASSFLGPNQPQHF	TGTGCCAGCAGCTTCTTAGGCCCCAATCAGCCCCAGCATTTT
-	TRBV12-3/TRBV12-4	14	TRBJ2-4	-	CASSPGAWWDIQYF	TGTGCCAGCAGTCCCGGGGCCTGGTGGGACATTCAGTACTTC
-	TRBV29-1	11	TRBJ2-7	few	CSVEGPDEQYF	TGCAGCGTCGAGGGGCCAGATGAGCAGTACTTC
TRBD1	TRBV5-5	14	TRBJ2-5	-	CASSQTTGMETQYF	TGTGCCAGCAGCCAGACGACAGGGATGGAGACCCAGTACTTC
-	TRBV7-9	13	TRBJ2-1	few	CLTSRGRGDEQFF	TGTTTAACTAGCAGGGGCCGGGGGGATGAGCAGTTCTTC
TRBD2	TRBV20-1	16	TRBJ2-1	few	CSAGGRSSGSSNEQFF	TGCAGTGCTGGGGGGCGTTCTAGCGGGAGTTCCAATGAGCAGTTCTTC
-	TRBV4-2	16	TRBJ2-1	many	CASSQVPFGSYNEQFF	TGTGCCAGCAGCCAAGTCCCTTTTGGATCCTACAATGAGCAGTTCTTC
-	TRBV28	14	TRBJ1-2	few	CASSLVARVRGYTF	TGTGCCAGCAGTTTAGTCGCCAGGGTACGCGGCTACACCTTC
-	TRBV9	15	TRBJ1-5	-	CASSVGAVSNQPQHF	TGTGCCAGCAGCGTAGGGGCCGTCAGCAATCAGCCCCAGCATTTT
-	TRBV12-3/TRBV12-4	15	TRBJ2-3	-	CATSKSSGATDTQYF	TGTGCCACGTCCAAAAGTAGCGGAGCCACAGATACGCAGTATTTT
-	TRBV7-9	13	TRBJ1-5	-	CASSLMAGGPQHF	TGTGCCAGCAGCTTGATGGCGGGAGGGCCCCAGCATTTT
TRBD1	TRBV5-1	16	TRBJ1-6	many	CASSRDRVENNSPLHF	TGCGCCAGCAGCCGGGACAGGGTCGAAAATAATTCACCCCTCCACTTT
-	TRBV20-1	14	TRBJ1-1	few	CSAPDSPGHTEAFF	TGCAGTGCCCCGGACTCACCAGGGCACACTGAAGCTTTCTTT
-	TRBV2	13	TRBJ2-1	-	CASRKDGNNEQFF	TGTGCCAGCAGGAAGGACGGTAACAATGAGCAGTTCTTC
-	TRBV12-3/TRBV12-4	12	TRBJ1-1	few	CASSLSVTEAFF	TGTGCCAGCAGTTTAAGTGTAACTGAAGCTTTCTTT
TRBD2	TRBV4-3	14	TRBJ2-1	-	CASSPMSGGPAAFF	TGCGCCAGCAGCCCTATGTCGGGAGGGCCAGCAGCGTTCTTC
-	TRBV3-1	14	TRBJ2-1	-	CASSQPPRLDEQFF	TGTGCCAGCAGCCAACCCCCCCGGCTCGATGAGCAGTTCTTC
TRBD2	TRBV6-1	15	TRBJ2-7	-	CASSAGTSNSYEQYF	TGTGCCAGCAGTGCCGGGACTAGCAACTCCTACGAGCAGTACTTC
-	TRBV2	14	TRBJ2-5	few	CASKPVDLQETQYF	TGTGCCAGCAAACCGGTGGACTTACAAGAGACCCAGTACTTC
TRBD2	TRBV6-1	14	TRBJ2-7	-	CASGPGGTPYEQYF	TGTGCCAGCGGACCGGGGGGAACTCCCTACGAGCAGTACTTC
-	TRBV12-3/TRBV12-4	13	TRBJ2-1	many	CASSFPTGIEQFF	TGTGCCAGCAGTTTTCCTACAGGGATTGAGCAGTTCTTC
TRBD1	TRBV5-1	14	TRBJ1-5	-	CASSQGGSEQPQHF	TGCGCCAGCAGCCAGGGGGGGTCGGAACAGCCCCAGCATTTT
TRBD2	TRBV5-1	14	TRBJ2-1	-	CASSFGTNNNEQFF	TGCGCCAGCAGCTTCGGGACTAATAACAATGAGCAGTTCTTC
TRBD2	TRBV7-2	16	TRBJ2-2	few	CASSSTTGGHTGELFF	TGTGCCAGCAGCTCAACAACGGGGGGGCACACCGGGGAGCTGTTTTTT
TRBD2	TRBV10-3	19	TRBJ2-1	few	CADSTRGTSGTLSYNEQFF	TGTGCCGACTCCACCAGGGGGACTAGCGGGACCCTCTCCTACAATGAGCAGTTCTTC
-	TRBV25-1	15	TRBJ2-4	many	CASSDLEGAKNIQYF	TGTGCCAGCAGTGATTTAGAGGGGGCCAAAAACATTCAGTACTTC
TRBD2	TRBV20-1	13	TRBJ2-5	few	CSAIAGAQETQYF	TGCAGTGCAATAGCGGGAGCGCAAGAGACCCAGTACTTC
-	TRBV12-3/TRBV12-4	14	TRBJ2-5	few	CASSLRGGWETQYF	TGTGCCAGCAGTTTACGTGGGGGATGGGAGACCCAGTACTTC
TRBD1	TRBV7-9	15	TRBJ2-3	-	CASSRGTGSTDTQYF	TGTGCCAGCAGCCGAGGGACAGGAAGCACAGATACGCAGTATTTT